This is a list of T cell receptor beta chains from one sample in a study of blood T cell repertoires in COVID-19. The table came from immunoSEQ multiplex PCR; TCRdb's copy has only in-frame clones and leaves some out. The data hold over 100,000 clones, with roughly 76% observed a single time. Material for sequencing was peripheral blood. These receptors all come from a human donor in a cohort sampled during active COVID-19. The CDR3 runs from the conserved cysteine through the conserved F or W. Fields, in order: clone size, J gene, V gene, D gene, CDR3 protein, CDR3 DNA. The D gene is left open where the match is weak. Rows give clone size only sometimes, using once, few, many, or a class for an expanded clone.

NA TRBJ1-5 TRBV21-1 NA CASSKEGWLRHQPQHF TGTGCCAGCAGCAAAGAGGGGTGGTTAAGGCATCAGCCCCAGCATTTT
NA TRBJ1-6 TRBV20-1 NA CSAIDSRQPYNSPLHF TGCAGTGCTATTGACAGCAGGCAGCCCTATAATTCACCCCTCCACTTT
NA TRBJ2-7 TRBV7-3 TRBD2 CASSLTSGATYEQYF TGTGCCAGCAGCTTAACTAGCGGGGCGACCTACGAGCAGTACTTC
NA TRBJ1-2 TRBV29-1 TRBD1 CSTSGTGAFGYTF TGCAGCACATCCGGGACAGGGGCTTTTGGCTACACCTTC
NA TRBJ2-3 TRBV9 NA CASSVASSVDTQYF TGTGCCAGCAGCGTAGCATCTAGCGTGGATACGCAGTATTTT
NA TRBJ2-7 TRBV6-2/TRBV6-3 NA CASSYSTLVGNEQYF TGTGCCAGCAGTTACTCCACACTAGTGGGGAACGAGCAGTACTTC
NA TRBJ1-2 TRBV19 NA CASSMQAYTIYGYTF TGTGCCAGTAGTATGCAGGCTTACACCATATATGGCTACACCTTC
NA TRBJ2-7 TRBV28 TRBD1 CASRAGTETFYEQYF TGTGCCAGCAGAGCCGGGACAGAAACATTCTACGAGCAGTACTTC
NA TRBJ2-1 TRBV29-1 TRBD1 CSVQGALFNEQFF TGCAGCGTACAGGGGGCTCTTTTCAATGAGCAGTTCTTC
few TRBJ2-1 TRBV6-2/TRBV6-3 NA CASSYSMENEQFF TGTGCCAGCAGTTACTCCATGGAGAATGAGCAGTTCTTC
NA TRBJ2-3 TRBV7-8 NA CASSLGVTSTSTDTQYF TGTGCCAGCAGCTTAGGAGTGACTAGTACAAGCACAGATACGCAGTATTTT
once TRBJ1-4 TRBV11-1 NA CASRPQLGKLFF TGTGCCAGCAGACCACAGCTGGGAAAACTGTTTTTT
NA TRBJ1-6 TRBV28 NA CASSRRFGSPLHF TGTGCCAGCAGTCGCAGGTTCGGTTCACCCCTCCACTTT
NA TRBJ2-7 TRBV27 TRBD2 CASSLTGGEQYF TGTGCCAGCAGTTTAACGGGAGGTGAGCAGTACTTC
NA TRBJ2-2 TRBV7-3 TRBD1 CASSATGGVNTGELFF TGTGCCAGCAGCGCAACAGGGGGCGTGAACACCGGGGAGCTGTTTTTT
NA TRBJ1-2 TRBV20-1 TRBD1 CSASRRGTGNGGYTF TGCAGTGCTAGTCGTCGCGGGACAGGCAATGGTGGCTACACCTTC
NA TRBJ2-4 TRBV28 TRBD2 CASSLESSGNIQYF TGTGCCAGCAGTTTGGAGTCTAGCGGAAACATTCAGTACTTC